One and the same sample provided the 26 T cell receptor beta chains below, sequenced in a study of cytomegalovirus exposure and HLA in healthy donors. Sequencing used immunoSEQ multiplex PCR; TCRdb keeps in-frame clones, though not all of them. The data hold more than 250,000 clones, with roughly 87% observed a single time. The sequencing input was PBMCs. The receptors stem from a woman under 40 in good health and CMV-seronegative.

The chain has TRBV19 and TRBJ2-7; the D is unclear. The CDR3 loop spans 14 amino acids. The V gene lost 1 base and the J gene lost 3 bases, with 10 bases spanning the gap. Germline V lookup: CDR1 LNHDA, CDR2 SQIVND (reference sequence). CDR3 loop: CASSIAGIVYEQYF. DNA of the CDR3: TGTGCCAGTAGTATAGCAGGAATAGTCTACGAGCAGTACTTC. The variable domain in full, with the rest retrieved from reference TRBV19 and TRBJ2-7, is DGGITQSPKYLFRKEGQNVTLSCEQNLNHDAMYWYRQDPGQGLRLIYYSQIVNDFQKGDIAEGYSVSREKKESFPLTVTSAQKNPTAFYLCASSIAGIVYEQYFGPGTRLTVT.

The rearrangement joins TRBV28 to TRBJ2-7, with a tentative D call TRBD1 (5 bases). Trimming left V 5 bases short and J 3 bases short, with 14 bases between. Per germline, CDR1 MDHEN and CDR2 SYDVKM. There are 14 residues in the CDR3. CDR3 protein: CASSPPRGSYEQYF. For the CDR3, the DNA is TGTGCCAGCAGTCCGCCAAGGGGAAGCTACGAGCAGTACTTC.

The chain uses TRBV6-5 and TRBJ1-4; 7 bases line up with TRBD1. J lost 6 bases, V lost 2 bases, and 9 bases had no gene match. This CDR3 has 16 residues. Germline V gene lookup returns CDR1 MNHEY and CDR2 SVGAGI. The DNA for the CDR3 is TGTGCCAGCAGTTACGGGGCCAGGGGGACTGATGAAAAACTGTTTTTT. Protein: CASSYGARGTDEKLFF.

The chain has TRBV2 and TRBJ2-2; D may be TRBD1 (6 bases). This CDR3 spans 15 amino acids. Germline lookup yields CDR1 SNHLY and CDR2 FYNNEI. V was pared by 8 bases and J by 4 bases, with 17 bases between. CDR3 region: CASRAGAIVTGELFF. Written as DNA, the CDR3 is TGTGCCAGCCGGGCAGGGGCTATAGTCACCGGGGAGCTGTTTTTT.

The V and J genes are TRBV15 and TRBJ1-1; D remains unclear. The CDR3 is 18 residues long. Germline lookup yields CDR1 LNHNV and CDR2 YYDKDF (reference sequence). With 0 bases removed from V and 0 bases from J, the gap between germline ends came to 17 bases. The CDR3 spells CATSRDRDEVLMNTEAFF. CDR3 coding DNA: TGTGCCACCAGCAGAGATCGGGATGAAGTCCTAATGAACACTGAAGCTTTCTTT. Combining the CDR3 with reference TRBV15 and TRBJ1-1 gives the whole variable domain DAMVIQNPRYQVTQFGKPVTLSCSQTLNHNVMYWYQQKSSQAPKLLFHYYDKDFNNEADTPDNFQSRRPNTSFCFLDIRSPGLGDTAMYLCATSRDRDEVLMNTEAFFGQGTRLTVV.

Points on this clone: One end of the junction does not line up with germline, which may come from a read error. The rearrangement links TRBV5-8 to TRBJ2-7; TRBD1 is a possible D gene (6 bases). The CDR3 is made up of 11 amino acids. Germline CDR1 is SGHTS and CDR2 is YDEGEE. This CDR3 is CASSLGGPSLF. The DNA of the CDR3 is TGTGCCAGCAGCTTGGGGGGGCCCTCCCTCTTC.

The CDR3 spells CASSSIDRATNYGYTF. The CDR3 DNA is TGTGCCAGCAGTTCTATTGACAGGGCCACTAACTATGGCTACACCTTC. The chain recombines TRBV28 with TRBJ1-2; 7 bases align to TRBD1. The CDR3 contains 16 residues. In germline, CDR1 is MDHEN, CDR2 SYDVKM. V trimming: 4 bases; J trimming: 0 bases; junction bases outside the gene matches: 8.

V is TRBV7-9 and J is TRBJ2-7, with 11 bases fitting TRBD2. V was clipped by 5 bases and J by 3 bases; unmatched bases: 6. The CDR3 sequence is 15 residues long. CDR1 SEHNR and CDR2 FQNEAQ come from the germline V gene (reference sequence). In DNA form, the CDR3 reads TGTGCCAGCAGCCACCCGGGACTAGCGGTCTACGAGCAGTACTTC. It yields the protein CASSHPGLAVYEQYF.

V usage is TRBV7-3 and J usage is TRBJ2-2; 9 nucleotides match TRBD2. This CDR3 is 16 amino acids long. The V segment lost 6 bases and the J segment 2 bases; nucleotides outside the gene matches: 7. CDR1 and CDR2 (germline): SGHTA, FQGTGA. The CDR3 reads CASRRTGTSNTGELFF. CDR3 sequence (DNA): TGTGCCAGCAGGAGGACCGGGACTAGCAACACCGGGGAGCTGTTTTTT.

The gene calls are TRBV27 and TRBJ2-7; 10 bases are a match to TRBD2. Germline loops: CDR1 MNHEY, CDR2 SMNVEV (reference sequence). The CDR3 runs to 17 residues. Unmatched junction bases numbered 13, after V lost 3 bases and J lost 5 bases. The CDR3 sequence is CASSFSERRSGRHEQYF. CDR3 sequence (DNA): TGTGCCAGCAGTTTTTCCGAGAGGCGTAGCGGGAGGCACGAGCAGTACTTC.

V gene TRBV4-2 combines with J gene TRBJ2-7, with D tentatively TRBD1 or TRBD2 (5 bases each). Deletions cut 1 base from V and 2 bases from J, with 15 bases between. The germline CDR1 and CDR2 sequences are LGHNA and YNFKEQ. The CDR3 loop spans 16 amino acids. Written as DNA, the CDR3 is TGTGCCAGCAGCCAAGGGGGCGCTGGGGACCCCTACGAGCAGTACTTC. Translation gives CASSQGGAGDPYEQYF.

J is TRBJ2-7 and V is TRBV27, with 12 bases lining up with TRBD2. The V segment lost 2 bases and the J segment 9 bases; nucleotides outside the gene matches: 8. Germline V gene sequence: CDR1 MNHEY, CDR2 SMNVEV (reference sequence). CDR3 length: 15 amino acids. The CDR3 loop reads CASSLTLAGGVGQYF. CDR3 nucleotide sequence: TGTGCCAGCAGTTTAACCCTAGCGGGAGGGGTCGGGCAGTACTTC.

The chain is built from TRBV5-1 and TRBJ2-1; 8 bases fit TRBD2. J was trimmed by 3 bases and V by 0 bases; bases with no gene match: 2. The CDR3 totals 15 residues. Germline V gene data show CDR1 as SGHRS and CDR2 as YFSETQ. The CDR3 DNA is TGCGCCAGCAGCTTGGAGGGGACTAGCTACAATGAGCAGTTCTTC. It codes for CASSLEGTSYNEQFF.

The CDR3 DNA reads TGTGCCTGGAGTGGGGGAGTTAACTATGGCTACACCTTC. Its protein product is CAWSGGVNYGYTF. The V call is TRBV30, the J call TRBJ1-2; D gene unclear. The CDR3 length is 13 residues. From germline, CDR1 is GTSNPN and CDR2 SVGIG (reference sequence). Between the trimmed V and J ends, which lost 1 base and 1 base, there was a span of 7 bases.

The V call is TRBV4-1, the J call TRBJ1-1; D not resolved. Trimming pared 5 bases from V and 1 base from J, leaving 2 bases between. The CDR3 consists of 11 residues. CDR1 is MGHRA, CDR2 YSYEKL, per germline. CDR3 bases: TGCGCCAGCAGCGAGAACACTGAAGCTTTCTTT. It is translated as CASSENTEAFF.

The CDR3 loop is CASSLELAGPYEQYF. CDR3 DNA: TGTGCCAGCAGCTTAGAACTAGCGGGCCCCTACGAGCAGTACTTC. This chain connects TRBV7-2 to TRBJ2-7, with 9 bases fitting TRBD2. CDR1 SGHTA and CDR2 FQGNSA come from the germline V gene. The trim removed 1 base at V and 2 bases at J, leaving 3 bases unmatched. The CDR3 has 15 amino acids.

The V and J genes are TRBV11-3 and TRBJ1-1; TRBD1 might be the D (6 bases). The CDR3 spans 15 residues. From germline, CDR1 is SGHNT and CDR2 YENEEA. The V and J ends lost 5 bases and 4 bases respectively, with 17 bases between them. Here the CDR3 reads CASSPSWGLGTEAFF. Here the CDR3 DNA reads TGTGCCAGCAGCCCCAGTTGGGGGCTAGGCACTGAAGCTTTCTTT.

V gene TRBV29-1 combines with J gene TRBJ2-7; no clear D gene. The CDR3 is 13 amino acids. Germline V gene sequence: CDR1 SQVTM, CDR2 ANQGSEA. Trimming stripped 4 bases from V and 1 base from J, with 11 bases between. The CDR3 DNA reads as TGCAGCGTTGCAGAGGTTTCTTCCTACGAGCAGTACTTC. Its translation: CSVAEVSSYEQYF.

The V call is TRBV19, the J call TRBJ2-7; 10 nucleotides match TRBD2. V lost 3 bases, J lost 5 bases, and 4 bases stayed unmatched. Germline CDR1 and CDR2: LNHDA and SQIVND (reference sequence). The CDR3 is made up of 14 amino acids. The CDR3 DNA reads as TGTGCCAGTAGTATTGGGCTAGCGGGGGACGAGCAGTACTTC. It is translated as CASSIGLAGDEQYF.

CDR3 sequence reads: CASSSRDRGGNQPQHF. The CDR3 coding sequence is TGTGCCAGCAGCTCTCGGGACAGGGGAGGCAATCAGCCCCAGCATTTT. The V gene is TRBV7-2, the J gene TRBJ1-5; 10 positions agree with TRBD1. J lost 2 bases, V lost 4 bases, and 5 bases had no gene match. Germline assignment: CDR1 SGHTA and CDR2 FQGNSA. The CDR3 runs to 16 residues.

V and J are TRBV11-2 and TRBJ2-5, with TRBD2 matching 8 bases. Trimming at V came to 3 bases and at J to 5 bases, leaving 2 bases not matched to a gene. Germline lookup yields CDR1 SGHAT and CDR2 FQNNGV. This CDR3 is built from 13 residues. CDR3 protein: CASSFGLAETQYF. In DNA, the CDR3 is TGTGCCAGCAGCTTTGGACTAGCCGAGACCCAGTACTTC. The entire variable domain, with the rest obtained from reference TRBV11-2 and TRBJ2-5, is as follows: EAGVAQSPRYKIIEKRQSVAFWCNPISGHATLYWYQQILGQGPKLLIQFQNNGVVDDSQLPKDRFSAERLKGVDSTLKIQPAKLEDSAVYLCASSFGLAETQYFGPGTRLLVL.

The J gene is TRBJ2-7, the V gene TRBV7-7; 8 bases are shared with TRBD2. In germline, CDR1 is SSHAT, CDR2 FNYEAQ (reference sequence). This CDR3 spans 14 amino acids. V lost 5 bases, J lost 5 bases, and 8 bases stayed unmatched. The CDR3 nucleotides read TGTGCCAGCAGCGTTAGCGGGGAGGGAAACGAGCAGTACTTC. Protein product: CASSVSGEGNEQYF.

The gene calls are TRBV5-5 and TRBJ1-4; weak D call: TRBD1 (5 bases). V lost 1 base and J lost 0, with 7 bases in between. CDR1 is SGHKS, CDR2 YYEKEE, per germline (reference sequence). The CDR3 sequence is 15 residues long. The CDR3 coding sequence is TGTGCCAGCAGCTTGTACAGGCCAACTAATGAAAAACTGTTTTTT. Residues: CASSLYRPTNEKLFF.

The CDR3 DNA follows: TGCAGCGTTAGACAGGGAACGAACCAGCCCCAGCATTTT. Protein sequence: CSVRQGTNQPQHF. V and J are TRBV29-1 and TRBJ1-5, with 7 nucleotides matching TRBD1. Per the germline V gene, CDR1 is SQVTM and CDR2 is ANQGSEA. Germline trimming cut 5 bases from V and 7 bases from J; bases unmatched to any gene: 8. The CDR3 covers 13 residues.

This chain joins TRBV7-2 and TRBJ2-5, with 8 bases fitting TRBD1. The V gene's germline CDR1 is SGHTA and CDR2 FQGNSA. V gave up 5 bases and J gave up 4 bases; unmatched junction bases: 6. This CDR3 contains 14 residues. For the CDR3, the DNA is TGTGCCAGCAGCCAAGCAGGGACAGGAGAGACCCAGTACTTC. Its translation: CASSQAGTGETQYF.

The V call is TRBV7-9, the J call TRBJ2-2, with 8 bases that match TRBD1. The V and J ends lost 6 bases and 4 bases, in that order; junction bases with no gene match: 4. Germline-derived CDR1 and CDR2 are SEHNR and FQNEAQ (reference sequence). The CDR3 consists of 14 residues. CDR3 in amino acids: CASSDGTGTGELFF. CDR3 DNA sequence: TGTGCCAGCAGTGACGGGACAGGCACCGGGGAGCTGTTTTTT.